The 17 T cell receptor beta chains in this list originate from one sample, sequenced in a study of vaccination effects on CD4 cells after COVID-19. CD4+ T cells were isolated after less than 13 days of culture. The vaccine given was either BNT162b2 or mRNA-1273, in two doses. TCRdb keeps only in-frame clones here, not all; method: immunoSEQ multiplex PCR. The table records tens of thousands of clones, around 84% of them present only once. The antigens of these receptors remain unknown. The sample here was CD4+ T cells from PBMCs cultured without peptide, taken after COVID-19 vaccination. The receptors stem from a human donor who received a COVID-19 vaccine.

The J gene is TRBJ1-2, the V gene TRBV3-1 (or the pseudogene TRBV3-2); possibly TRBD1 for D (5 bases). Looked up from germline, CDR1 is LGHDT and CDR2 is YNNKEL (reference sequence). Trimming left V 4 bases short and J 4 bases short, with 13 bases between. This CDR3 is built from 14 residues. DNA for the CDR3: TGTGCCAGCAGCCCGGGACTGCCGATCTATGGCTACACCTTC. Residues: CASSPGLPIYGYTF.

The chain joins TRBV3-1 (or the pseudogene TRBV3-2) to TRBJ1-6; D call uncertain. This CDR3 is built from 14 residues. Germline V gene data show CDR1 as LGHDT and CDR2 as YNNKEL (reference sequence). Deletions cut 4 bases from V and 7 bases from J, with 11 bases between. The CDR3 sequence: CASSRIEGNSPLHF. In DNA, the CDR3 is TGTGCCAGCAGCCGGATCGAGGGCAATTCACCCCTCCACTTT.

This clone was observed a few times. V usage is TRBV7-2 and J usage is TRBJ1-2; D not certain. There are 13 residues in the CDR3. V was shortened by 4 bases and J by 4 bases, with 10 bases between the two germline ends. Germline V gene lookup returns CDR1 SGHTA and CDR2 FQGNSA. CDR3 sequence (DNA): TGTGCCAGCAGCTCCTGGACGGGCTATGGCTACACCTTC. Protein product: CASSSWTGYGYTF. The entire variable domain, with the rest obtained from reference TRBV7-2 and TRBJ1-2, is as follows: GAGVSQSPSNKVTEKGKDVELRCDPISGHTALYWYRQSLGQGLEFLIYFQGNSAPDKSGLPSDRFSAERTGGSVSTLTIQRTQQEDSAVYLCASSSWTGYGYTFGSGTRLTVV.

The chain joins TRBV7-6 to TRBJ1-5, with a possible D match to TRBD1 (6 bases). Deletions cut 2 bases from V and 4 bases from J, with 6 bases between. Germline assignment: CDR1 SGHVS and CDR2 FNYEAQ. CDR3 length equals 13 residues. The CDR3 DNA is TGTGCCAGCAGCTTACAGGGGAATCAGCCCCAGCATTTT. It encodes CASSLQGNQPQHF.

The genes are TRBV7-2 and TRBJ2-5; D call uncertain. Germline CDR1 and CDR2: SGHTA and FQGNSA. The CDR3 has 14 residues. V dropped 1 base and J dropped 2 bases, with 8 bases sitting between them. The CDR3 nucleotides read TGTGCCAGCAGCTTAGGCCCCAGACAAGAGACCCAGTACTTC. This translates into CASSLGPRQETQYF. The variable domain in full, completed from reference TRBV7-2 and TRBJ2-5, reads GAGVSQSPSNKVTEKGKDVELRCDPISGHTALYWYRQSLGQGLEFLIYFQGNSAPDKSGLPSDRFSAERTGGSVSTLTIQRTQQEDSAVYLCASSLGPRQETQYFGPGTRLLVL.

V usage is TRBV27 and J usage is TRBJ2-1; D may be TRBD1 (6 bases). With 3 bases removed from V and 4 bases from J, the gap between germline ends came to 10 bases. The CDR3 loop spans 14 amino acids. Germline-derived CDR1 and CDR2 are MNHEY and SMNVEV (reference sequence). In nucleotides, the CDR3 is TGTGCCAGCAGTTTTCTTACAGGGTACAATGAGCAGTTCTTC. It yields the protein CASSFLTGYNEQFF.

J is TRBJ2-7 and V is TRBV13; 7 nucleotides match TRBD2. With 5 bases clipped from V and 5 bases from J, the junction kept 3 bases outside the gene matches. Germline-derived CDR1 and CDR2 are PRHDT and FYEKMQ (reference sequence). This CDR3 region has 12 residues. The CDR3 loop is CASSQREHEQYF. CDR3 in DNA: TGTGCCAGCAGCCAGCGGGAACACGAGCAGTACTTC.

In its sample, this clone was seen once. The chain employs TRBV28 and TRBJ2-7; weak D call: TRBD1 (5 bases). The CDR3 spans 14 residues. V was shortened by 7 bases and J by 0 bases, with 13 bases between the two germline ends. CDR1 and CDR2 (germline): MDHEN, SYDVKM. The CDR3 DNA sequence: TGTGCCAGCATCACGACAGTTCCCTCCTACGAGCAGTACTTC. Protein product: CASITTVPSYEQYF.

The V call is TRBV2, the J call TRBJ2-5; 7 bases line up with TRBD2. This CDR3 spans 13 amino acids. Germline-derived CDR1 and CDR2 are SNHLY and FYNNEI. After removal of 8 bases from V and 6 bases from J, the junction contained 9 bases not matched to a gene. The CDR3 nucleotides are TGTGCCAGCGCGAGAACGGGGGGACAGACCCAGTACTTC. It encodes CASARTGGQTQYF.

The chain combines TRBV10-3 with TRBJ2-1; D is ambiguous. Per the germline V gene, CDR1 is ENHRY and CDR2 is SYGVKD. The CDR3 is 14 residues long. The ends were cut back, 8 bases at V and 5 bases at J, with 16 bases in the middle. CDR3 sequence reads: CAIGSRASHNEQFF. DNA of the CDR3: TGTGCCATCGGATCGCGAGCCAGTCACAATGAGCAGTTCTTC.

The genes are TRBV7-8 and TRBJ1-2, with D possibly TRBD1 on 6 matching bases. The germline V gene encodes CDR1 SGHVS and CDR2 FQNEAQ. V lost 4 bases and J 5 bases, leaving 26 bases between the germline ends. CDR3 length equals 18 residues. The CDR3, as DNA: TGTGCCAGCAGCTCTCGGACAGTAGCGAATCCGTACCTTTATGGCTACACCTTC. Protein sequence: CASSSRTVANPYLYGYTF.

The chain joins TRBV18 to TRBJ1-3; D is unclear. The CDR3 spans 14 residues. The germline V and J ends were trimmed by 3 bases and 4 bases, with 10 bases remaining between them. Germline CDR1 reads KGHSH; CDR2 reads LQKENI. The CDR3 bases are TGTGCCAGCTCACCGGCCTGGGTGGGAAACACCATATATTTT. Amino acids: CASSPAWVGNTIYF.

The CDR3 DNA sequence: TGTGCCCTAACGAGACATATGAACACTGAAGCTTTCTTT. As protein: CALTRHMNTEAFF. The V and J genes are TRBV30 and TRBJ1-1; D ambiguous. Germline V gene sequence: CDR1 GTSNPN, CDR2 SVGIG (reference sequence). The CDR3 runs to 13 residues. V was cut by 8 bases and J by 0 bases, with 13 bases left in between.

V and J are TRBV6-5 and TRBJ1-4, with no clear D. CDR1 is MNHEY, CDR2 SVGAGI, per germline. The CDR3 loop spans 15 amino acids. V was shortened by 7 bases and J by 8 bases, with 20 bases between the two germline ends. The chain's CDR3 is CASTPKSGYGEKLFF. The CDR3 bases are TGTGCCAGCACCCCGAAAAGTGGGTACGGCGAAAAACTGTTTTTT.

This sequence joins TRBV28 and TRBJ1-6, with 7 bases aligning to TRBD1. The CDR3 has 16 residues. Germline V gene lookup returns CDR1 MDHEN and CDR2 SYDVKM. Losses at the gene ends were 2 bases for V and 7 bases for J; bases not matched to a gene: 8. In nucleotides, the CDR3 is TGTGCCAGCAGTTTAGTCAGGGGGTGGATCAATTCACCCCTCCACTTT. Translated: CASSLVRGWINSPLHF.

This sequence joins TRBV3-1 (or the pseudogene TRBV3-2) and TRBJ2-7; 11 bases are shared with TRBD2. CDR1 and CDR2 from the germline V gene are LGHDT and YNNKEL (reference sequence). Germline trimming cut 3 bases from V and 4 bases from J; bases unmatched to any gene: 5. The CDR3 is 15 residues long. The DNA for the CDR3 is TGTGCCAGCAGCCACCCCGGGACTAGCGGTTACGAGCAGTACTTC. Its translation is CASSHPGTSGYEQYF.

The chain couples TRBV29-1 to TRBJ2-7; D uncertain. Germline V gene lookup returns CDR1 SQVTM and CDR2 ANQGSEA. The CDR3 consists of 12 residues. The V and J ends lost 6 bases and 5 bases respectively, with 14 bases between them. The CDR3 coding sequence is TGCAGCGTGAGGAGCGTGGGGAACGAGCAGTACTTC. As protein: CSVRSVGNEQYF.